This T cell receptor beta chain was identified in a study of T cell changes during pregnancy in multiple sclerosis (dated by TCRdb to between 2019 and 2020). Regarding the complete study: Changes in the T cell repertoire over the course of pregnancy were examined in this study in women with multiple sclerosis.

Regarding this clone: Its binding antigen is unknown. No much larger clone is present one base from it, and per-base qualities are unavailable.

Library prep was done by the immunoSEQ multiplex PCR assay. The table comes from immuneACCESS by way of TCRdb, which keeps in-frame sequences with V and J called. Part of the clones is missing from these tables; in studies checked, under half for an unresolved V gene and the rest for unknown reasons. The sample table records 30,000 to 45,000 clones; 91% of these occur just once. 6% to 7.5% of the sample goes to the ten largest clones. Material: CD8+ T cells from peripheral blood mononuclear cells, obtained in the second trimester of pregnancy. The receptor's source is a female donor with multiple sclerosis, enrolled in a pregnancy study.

For the CDR3, the sequence is CASSERRQETQYF. In nucleotides, the sequence is TGTGCCAGCAGTGAAAGGAGACAAGAGACCCAGTACTTC. Recombination joined TRBV2 with TRBJ2-5; a confident D gene designation cannot be given. The trim is 2 bases for V and 2 bases for J, with a gap of 6 bases between the germline ends. From the cysteine through the phenylalanine, the CDR3 covers 13 amino acids. Only the CDR3 region is kept as DNA, spanning 39 bases read in frame from base 1. CDR1 and CDR2, per the germline V gene, are SNHLY and FYNNEI.